The next 9 T cell receptor beta chains were all read from a single sample in a study of T cell changes during pregnancy in multiple sclerosis. Assay: immunoSEQ multiplex PCR; the TCRdb copy retains only in-frame clones and omits some. Altogether tens of thousands of clones are present, 80% to 90% being singletons, with the ten largest covering approximately 3.3%. This sample comprised peripheral blood, obtained before pregnancy. Source of these receptors: a female donor with multiple sclerosis, enrolled in a pregnancy study.

For the CDR3, the DNA is TGCACCAGCAGCCAGGGGGGGGGTCCAGGCCGAGCCTACGAGCAGTACTTC. Protein: CTSSQGGGPGRAYEQYF. This chain uses TRBV1 with TRBJ2-7; the DNA was not used to check the table's D call, TRBD2. TRBV1 is labeled a pseudogene. This CDR3 has 17 amino acids.

V and J are TRBV5-6 and TRBJ1-4, with D unclear. The CDR3 runs to 15 residues. Germline CDR1 is SGHDT and CDR2 is YYEEEE. V lost 4 bases and J lost 8, with 18 bases in between. CDR3 residues: CASSTQHPGEEKLFF. The CDR3 DNA reads TGTGCCAGCAGCACCCAACACCCCGGGGAGGAAAAACTGTTTTTT.

The chain has TRBV25-1 and TRBJ2-5, with 9 bases aligning to TRBD2. Germline V gene data show CDR1 as MGHDK and CDR2 as SYGVNS. The CDR3 has 14 amino acids. V gave up 4 bases and J gave up 4 bases; unmatched junction bases: 4. CDR3 sequence reads: CASSGLLAGETQYF. In nucleotides, the CDR3 is TGTGCCAGCAGTGGGTTACTAGCGGGAGAGACCCAGTACTTC.

The rearrangement uses TRBV7-9 and TRBJ1-2; 12 bases match TRBD1. This CDR3 contains 14 residues. CDR1 and CDR2 (germline): SEHNR, FQNEAQ (reference sequence). After removal of 5 bases from V and 7 bases from J, the junction contained 5 bases not matched to a gene. CDR3 DNA sequence: TGTGCCAGCAGCCCGGGACAGGGGGCTACTGGCTACACCTTC. Amino acids: CASSPGQGATGYTF.

The CDR3 is CASSIAGGQDTQYF. The CDR3 DNA is TGTGCCAGTAGCATTGCGGGGGGTCAAGATACGCAGTATTTT. The chain couples TRBV19 to TRBJ2-3, with 8 bases that match TRBD2. J lost 5 bases, V lost 6 bases, and 7 bases had no gene match. CDR1 and CDR2 from the germline V gene are LNHDA and SQIVND (reference sequence). This CDR3 spans 14 amino acids.

This clone showed up just a few times. V and J are TRBV25-1 and TRBJ1-2; D remains ambiguous. This CDR3 has 12 residues. CDR1 and CDR2 (germline): MGHDK, SYGVNS. Deletions cut 4 bases from V and 2 bases from J, with 5 bases between. CDR3 DNA: TGTGCCAGCAGTGGTACAAACTATGGCTACACCTTC. This codes for CASSGTNYGYTF.

The gene calls are TRBV6-1 and TRBJ1-2, with a weak D call TRBD1 (5 bases). The CDR3 is made up of 13 amino acids. The germline V gene has CDR1 MNHNS and CDR2 SASEGT. Trimming pared 6 bases from V and 2 bases from J, leaving 10 bases between. In DNA form, the CDR3 reads TGTGCCAGCAGATTGACAGTCAACTATGGCTACACCTTC. This translates into CASRLTVNYGYTF.

This chain joins TRBV5-4 and TRBJ2-7, with D possibly matching TRBD2 (6 bases). The germline CDR1 and CDR2 sequences are SGHNT and YYREEE (reference sequence). CDR3 length: 14 amino acids. The ends were cut back, 4 bases at V and 7 bases at J, with 18 bases in the middle. The CDR3 coding sequence is TGTGCCAGCAGCATTTGGGCCGGGAGCAGGGAGCAGTACTTC. Residues: CASSIWAGSREQYF.

The chain has TRBV6-5 and TRBJ2-1; 10 bases line up with TRBD1. CDR3 length: 13 residues. The V gene's germline CDR1 is MNHEY and CDR2 SVGAGI. The V and J ends lost 8 bases and 4 bases, in that order; junction bases with no gene match: 2. The CDR3 here is CASGDRGYNEQFF. CDR3 coding DNA: TGTGCCAGCGGGGACAGGGGTTACAATGAGCAGTTCTTC.